Below are 27 T cell receptor beta chains sequenced from a single sample in a study of T-cell reconstitution after alpha-beta-depleted transplantation in children. The TCRbeta library was prepared with unique molecular identifiers. Each CDR3 protein is one row after TCRdb ran MiXCR on the PCR reads. This repertoire shows about 980,000 distinct CDR3 sequences, about 31% found once; its top ten account for about 28%. The input for sequencing was PBMCs, mostly from graft donor cells, taken 360 days after TCRalphabeta/CD19-depleted stem cell transplant. All receptors come from a boy younger than two who had a stem cell transplant for SCID, so the T cells may come from the graft donor.

This clonotype was counted once. V is TRBV7-3 and J is TRBJ1-5, with 8 nucleotides matching TRBD1. CDR3 length: 16 residues. In germline, CDR1 is SGHTA, CDR2 FQGTGA. Unmatched junction bases numbered 7, after V lost 5 bases and J lost 1 base. CDR3 nucleotide sequence: TGTGCCAGCAGCAGATCAGACAGGGGCAGCAATCAGCCCCAGCATTTT. The encoded protein is CASSRSDRGSNQPQHF. The entire variable domain, with the rest obtained from reference TRBV7-3 and TRBJ1-5, is as follows: GAGVSQTPSNKVTEKGKYVELRCDPISGHTALYWYRQSLGQGPEFLIYFQGTGAADDSGLPNDRFFAVRPEGSVSTLKIQRTERGDSAVYLCASSRSDRGSNQPQHFGDGTRLSIL.

The chain recombines TRBV7-2 with TRBJ2-2; possible D gene TRBD2, 5 bases. V was shortened by 5 bases and J by 4 bases, with 14 bases between the two germline ends. The CDR3 sequence is 15 residues long. The germline CDR1 and CDR2 sequences are SGHTA and FQGNSA. This CDR3 is CASSPPRRSTGELFF. DNA of the CDR3: TGTGCCAGCAGCCCCCCACGGAGGAGCACCGGGGAGCTGTTTTTT. The variable domain in full, with the rest retrieved from reference TRBV7-2 and TRBJ2-2, is GAGVSQSPSNKVTEKGKDVELRCDPISGHTALYWYRQSLGQGLEFLIYFQGNSAPDKSGLPSDRFSAERTGGSVSTLTIQRTQQEDSAVYLCASSPPRRSTGELFFGEGSRLTVL.

This clonotype appeared once. The CDR3 is CASSSGRLAEITYNEQFF. In nucleotides, the CDR3 is TGCGCCAGCAGCTCTGGCAGGCTAGCGGAAATAACCTACAATGAGCAGTTCTTC. V usage is TRBV5-1 and J usage is TRBJ2-1, with TRBD2 identical over 7 bases. The CDR3 loop spans 18 amino acids. Germline CDR1 reads SGHRS; CDR2 reads YFSETQ. V lost 3 bases, J lost 2 bases, and 14 bases stayed unmatched.

The CDR3 sequence is CASSVRDSRNQPQHF. DNA of the CDR3: TGTGCCAGCAGCGTCCGGGACAGCCGGAATCAGCCCCAGCATTTT. The chain uses TRBV21-1 and TRBJ1-5; the DNA was not used to check the table's D call, TRBD1. TRBV21-1 is noted as a pseudogene. This CDR3 contains 15 residues.

This clonotype has only a few counts. The gene calls are TRBV7-9 and TRBJ2-7; 11 bases map to TRBD1. There are 13 residues in the CDR3. The germline gives CDR1 SEHNR, CDR2 FQNEAQ (reference sequence). Trimming took 4 bases from V and 7 from J; bases not matched to a gene: 3. CDR3 amino acids: CASSSGQGVEQYF. The CDR3 bases are TGTGCCAGCAGCTCGGGACAGGGGGTAGAGCAGTACTTC.

V gene TRBV18 combines with J gene TRBJ1-3, with a tentative D call TRBD1 (6 bases). Trimming shortened V by 6 bases and J by 0 bases, and 9 bases separated the two germline ends. This CDR3 is built from 14 residues. CDR1 is KGHSH, CDR2 LQKENI, per germline. CDR3 in DNA: TGTGCCAGCTCTCGACAGGACTCTGGAAACACCATATATTTT. As protein: CASSRQDSGNTIYF.

This clonotype was recorded a few times. The chain employs TRBV12-3 or TRBV12-4 and TRBJ2-3; tentatively, D is TRBD1 (5 bases). V gave up 5 bases and J gave up 1 base, with 13 bases separating them. The length of the CDR3 is 15 residues. CDR3 loop: CASSPTTVRTDTQYF. The CDR3 bases are TGTGCCAGCAGTCCAACGACAGTTCGCACAGATACGCAGTATTTT.

This chain links TRBV11-1 with TRBJ2-1, with TRBD1 identical over 8 bases. This CDR3 is built from 14 residues. With 2 bases clipped from V and 8 bases from J, the junction kept 5 bases outside the gene matches. Per germline, CDR1 SGHAT and CDR2 FQDESV (reference sequence). In DNA, the CDR3 is TGTGCCAGCAGCTTAACCGGGACAGGCTATGAGCAGTTCTTC. This gives the protein CASSLTGTGYEQFF. The full variable domain, its missing parts supplied by reference TRBV11-1 and TRBJ2-1, is EAEVAQSPRYKITEKSQAVAFWCDPISGHATLYWYRQILGQGPELLVQFQDESVVDDSQLPKDRFSAERLKGVDSTLKIQPAELGDSAMYLCASSLTGTGYEQFFGPGTRLTVL.

The chain is built from TRBV7-2 and TRBJ2-3; D is unresolved. This CDR3 comprises 11 residues. Germline V gives CDR1 SGHTA, CDR2 FQGNSA. The V end was cut by 5 bases, the J end by 11 bases, with 11 bases between. The CDR3 DNA is TGTGCCAGCAGCCTCATAATTCGGCAGTATTTT. Translating gives CASSLIIRQYF.

V is TRBV2 and J is TRBJ2-3, with TRBD2 as a possible D gene (5 bases). Trimming removed 1 base from V and 0 bases from J, with 8 bases in between. The CDR3 extends over 15 amino acids. Germline CDR1 reads SNHLY; CDR2 reads FYNNEI. CDR3 DNA: TGTGCCAGCAGTGAAGGTGAGCGGAGCACAGATACGCAGTATTTT. It codes for CASSEGERSTDTQYF.

This chain joins TRBV6-5 and TRBJ2-3; perhaps TRBD2 as D (6 bases). Trimming left V 0 bases short and J 6 bases short, with 16 bases between. CDR3 length equals 16 residues. Germline V gives CDR1 MNHEY, CDR2 SVGAGI. CDR3 region: CASSYSRSGRWDTQYF. In DNA, the CDR3 is TGTGCCAGCAGTTACTCGCGGTCAGGGAGGTGGGATACGCAGTATTTT.

Only a few counts were recorded for this clonotype. The chain is built from TRBV7-9 and TRBJ2-6, with TRBD1 as a possible D gene (6 bases). Germline CDR1 reads SEHNR; CDR2 reads FQNEAQ (reference sequence). This CDR3 has 16 amino acids. The V end was cut by 1 base, the J end by 2 bases, with 9 bases between. The CDR3 sequence: CASSLGGPAGANVLTF. Written as DNA, the CDR3 is TGTGCCAGCAGCTTAGGGGGGCCTGCTGGGGCCAACGTCCTGACTTTC.

The count of this clonotype is one. The CDR3 DNA sequence: TGTGCCAGCAGTTTAGCGTACAGAATAGCCAAAAACATTCAGTACTTC. Protein product: CASSLAYRIAKNIQYF. The chain uses TRBV12-3 or TRBV12-4 and TRBJ2-4; D is undetermined. V lost 0 bases to trimming and J lost 0 bases, with 9 bases between them. This CDR3 has 16 residues.

This clonotype was observed a few times. This rearrangement joins TRBV29-1 to TRBJ1-1; D gene ambiguous. V shed 7 bases and J shed 0 bases, with 12 bases lying between them. The CDR3 length is 13 residues. The germline CDR1 and CDR2 sequences are SQVTM and ANQGSEA. As DNA, the CDR3 is TGCAGCGATGGTCACACCATGAACACTGAAGCTTTCTTT. This encodes CSDGHTMNTEAFF.

V is TRBV3-1 and J is TRBJ2-1; the D gene is possibly TRBD2 (6 bases). The CDR3 is made up of 20 amino acids. Per germline, CDR1 LGHDT and CDR2 YNNKEL (reference sequence). Between the trimmed V and J ends, which lost 1 base and 0 bases, there was a span of 22 bases. CDR3 amino acids: CASSQVFPSAEWSSYNEQFF. For the CDR3, the DNA is TGTGCCAGCAGCCAAGTTTTTCCTAGCGCGGAGTGGAGCTCCTACAATGAGCAGTTCTTC.

For this clonotype: Germline and junction disagree at one end, which may indicate a read error. The chain recombines TRBV30 with TRBJ2-7; TRBD2 agrees at 15 bases. The CDR3 extends over 14 amino acids. CDR1 is GTSNPN and CDR2 is SVGIG in the germline V gene (reference sequence). CDR3 amino acids: CAWSPLSGTSGRNF. The CDR3 DNA is TGTGCCTGGAGTCCACTGTCCGGGACTAGCGGGAGGAACTTC.

The chain is built from TRBV6-5 and TRBJ2-2; TRBD2 aligns across 9 bases. Unmatched junction bases numbered 5, after V lost 2 bases and J lost 4 bases. From germline, CDR1 is MNHEY and CDR2 SVGAGI. The CDR3 runs to 16 residues. CDR3 in amino acids: CASSYTTSGRTGELFF. CDR3 in DNA: TGTGCCAGCAGTTACACTACTAGCGGGCGCACCGGGGAGCTGTTTTTT.

V usage is TRBV7-7 and J usage is TRBJ2-5; D is perhaps TRBD2 (6 bases). Trimming took 2 bases from V and 5 from J, leaving 12 bases between them. Germline loops: CDR1 SSHAT, CDR2 FNYEAQ (reference sequence). The CDR3 totals 14 residues. The CDR3, as DNA: TGTGCCAGCAGCTTATATGGGGGGATTGAGACCCAGTACTTC. It yields the protein CASSLYGGIETQYF.

This chain uses TRBV7-9 with TRBJ2-5; the D is unclear. V lost 4 bases and J lost 3, with 9 bases in between. This CDR3 spans 13 amino acids. CDR1 SEHNR and CDR2 FQNEAQ come from the germline V gene (reference sequence). The CDR3 sequence is CASSSDPKETQYF. The DNA of the CDR3 is TGTGCCAGCAGCTCTGACCCGAAAGAGACCCAGTACTTC. Combining the CDR3 with reference TRBV7-9 and TRBJ2-5 gives the whole variable domain DTGVSQNPRHKITKRGQNVTFRCDPISEHNRLYWYRQTLGQGPEFLTYFQNEAQLEKSRLLSDRFSAERPKGSFSTLEIQRTEQGDSAMYLCASSSDPKETQYFGPGTRLLVL.

The chain employs TRBV9 and TRBJ2-1; 8 bases match TRBD1. Germline V gives CDR1 SGDLS, CDR2 YYNGEE. V lost 1 base and J lost 0; bases outside the gene matches: 3. The CDR3 spans 16 residues. The CDR3 spells CASSVQGAHSYNEQFF. The CDR3 DNA reads TGTGCCAGCAGCGTACAGGGGGCCCACTCCTACAATGAGCAGTTCTTC.

This clonotype was recorded many times. V is TRBV7-6 and J is TRBJ2-1, with D perhaps TRBD2 (5 bases). CDR3 length: 14 amino acids. The ends were cut back, 1 base at V and 6 bases at J, with 10 bases in the middle. CDR1 and CDR2 (germline): SGHVS, FNYEAQ. For the CDR3, the DNA is TGTGCCAGCAGCTTAGTCCTAGCAGGCAATGAGCAGTTCTTC. Amino acids: CASSLVLAGNEQFF.

The chain links TRBV4-2 to TRBJ2-5; possibly TRBD1 for D (7 bases). Germline values: CDR1 LGHNA, CDR2 YNFKEQ. The CDR3 has 14 residues. V gave up 1 base and J gave up 5 bases, with 11 bases separating them. The CDR3 sequence is CASSQVTGRETQYF. CDR3 in DNA: TGTGCCAGCAGCCAAGTGACAGGGAGGGAGACCCAGTACTTC.

The chain employs TRBV12-3 or TRBV12-4 and TRBJ2-1, with D possibly matching TRBD2 (5 bases). This CDR3 comprises 17 residues. V gave up 1 base and J gave up 5 bases, with 18 bases separating them. The CDR3 sequence: CASSLDPSSRRDNEQFF. The DNA for the CDR3 is TGTGCCAGCAGTTTAGACCCGAGTTCTAGGCGGGACAATGAGCAGTTCTTC.

Ten or more counts support this clonotype. The chain employs TRBV3-1 and TRBJ2-7, with a tentative D call TRBD1 (5 bases). The CDR3 contains 14 residues. Per the germline V gene, CDR1 is LGHDT and CDR2 is YNNKEL (reference sequence). V was pared by 2 bases and J by 0 bases, with 8 bases between. Here the CDR3 reads CASSQQGYSYEQYF. Written as DNA, the CDR3 is TGTGCCAGCAGCCAACAGGGCTACTCCTACGAGCAGTACTTC.

This clonotype has more than one count but fewer than ten. The rearrangement uses TRBV7-2 and TRBJ2-3; D possibly corresponds to TRBD1 (6 bases). CDR1 is SGHTA and CDR2 is FQGNSA in the germline V gene. This CDR3 has 14 residues. Trimming cost V 0 bases and J 14 bases, with 18 bases left between them. The CDR3 nucleotides are TGTGCCAGCAGCTTAGCCCTCCAGGGGTCGGCCGGGTATTTT. Translated: CASSLALQGSAGYF.

This clonotype was picked up one time. This sequence joins TRBV6-2 or TRBV6-3 and TRBJ2-5, with D unresolved. V was clipped by 6 bases and J by 3 bases, with 11 bases between them. CDR1 and CDR2 (germline): MNHEY, SVGEGT. The CDR3 totals 13 residues. The CDR3 DNA sequence: TGTGCCAGCAGGACGGTGGGGAAAGAGACCCAGTACTTC. This sequence encodes CASRTVGKETQYF.

Ten or more counts support this clonotype. The chain joins TRBV7-2 to TRBJ2-3, with 8 bases identical to TRBD1. CDR3 length equals 15 residues. The junction had 5 bases not matched to a gene; V was cut back by 3 bases and J by 3 bases. CDR1 and CDR2 (germline): SGHTA, FQGNSA. The CDR3 nucleotides are TGTGCCAGCAGCTTGACAGGGGATGGTACAGATACGCAGTATTTT. Its protein is CASSLTGDGTDTQYF.